This T cell receptor beta chain was documented in a study of spatial heterogeneity in lung cancer. TCRdb redid the calling of the 5' RACE reads with MiXCR, one entry per CDR3 protein. The sample consists of over 45,000 distinct CDR3 sequences, 12% of them appearing once. Sample time point: blood at routine non-recurrence follow-up after resection. The CDR3 consists of 16 residues. V shed 5 bases and J 0 bases; nucleotides not matched to a gene: 9. Germline CDR1 and CDR2: DFQATT and SNEGSKA (reference sequence). The table lists this clonotype with a few counts. The receptor was isolated from a male donor with early-stage non-small cell lung cancer. J is TRBJ2-3 and V is TRBV20-1; 9 bases fit TRBD1. The sequences come from PBMCs, collected at follow-up. The CDR3 DNA sequence: TGCAGTGCTTCCGATCGCACAGGGGGCAGCACAGATACGCAGTATTTT. Its protein product is CSASDRTGGSTDTQYF.